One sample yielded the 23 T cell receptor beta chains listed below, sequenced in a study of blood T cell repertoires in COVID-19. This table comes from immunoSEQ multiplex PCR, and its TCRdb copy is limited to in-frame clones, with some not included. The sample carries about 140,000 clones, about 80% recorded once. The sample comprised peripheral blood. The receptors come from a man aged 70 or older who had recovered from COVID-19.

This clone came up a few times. CDR3 sequence reads: CASTIGGSGGEKLFF. CDR3 bases: TGCGCCAGCACCATCGGGGGCAGCGGGGGTGAAAAACTGTTTTTT. This chain joins TRBV4-1 and TRBJ1-4; possible D gene TRBD1, 6 bases. In germline, CDR1 is MGHRA, CDR2 YSYEKL. V was pared by 7 bases and J by 7 bases, with 19 bases between. CDR3 length equals 15 residues.

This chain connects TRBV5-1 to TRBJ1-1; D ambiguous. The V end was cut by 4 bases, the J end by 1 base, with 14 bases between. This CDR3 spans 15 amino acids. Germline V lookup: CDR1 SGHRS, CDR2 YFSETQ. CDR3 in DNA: TGCGCCAGCAGCCCTCAAGCGGTCGGGAACACTGAAGCTTTCTTT. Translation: CASSPQAVGNTEAFF.

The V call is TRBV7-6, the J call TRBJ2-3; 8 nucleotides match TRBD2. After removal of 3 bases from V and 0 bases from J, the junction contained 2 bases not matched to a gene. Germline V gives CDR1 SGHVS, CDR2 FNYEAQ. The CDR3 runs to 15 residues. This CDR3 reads CASSFASGSTDTQYF. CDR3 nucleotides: TGTGCCAGCAGCTTTGCTAGCGGGAGCACAGATACGCAGTATTTT.

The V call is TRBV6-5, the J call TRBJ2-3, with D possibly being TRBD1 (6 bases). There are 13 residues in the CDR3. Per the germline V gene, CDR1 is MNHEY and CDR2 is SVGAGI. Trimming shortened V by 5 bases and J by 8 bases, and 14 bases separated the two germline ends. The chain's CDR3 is CASSPGTPLTQYF. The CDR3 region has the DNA TGTGCCAGCAGTCCCGGGACACCGCTTACGCAGTATTTT.

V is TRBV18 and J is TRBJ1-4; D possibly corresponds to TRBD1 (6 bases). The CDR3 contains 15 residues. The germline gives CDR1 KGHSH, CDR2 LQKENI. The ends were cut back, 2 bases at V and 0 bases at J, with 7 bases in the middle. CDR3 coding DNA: TGTGCCAGCTCACCAGGGGACACAACTAATGAAAAACTGTTTTTT. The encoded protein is CASSPGDTTNEKLFF.

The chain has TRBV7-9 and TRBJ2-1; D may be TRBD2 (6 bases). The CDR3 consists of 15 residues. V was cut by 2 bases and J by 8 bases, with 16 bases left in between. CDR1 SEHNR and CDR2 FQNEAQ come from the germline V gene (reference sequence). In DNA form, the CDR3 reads TGTGCCAGCAGCTTATGGCCCCCGCGGGGCTATGAGCAGTTCTTC. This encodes CASSLWPPRGYEQFF.

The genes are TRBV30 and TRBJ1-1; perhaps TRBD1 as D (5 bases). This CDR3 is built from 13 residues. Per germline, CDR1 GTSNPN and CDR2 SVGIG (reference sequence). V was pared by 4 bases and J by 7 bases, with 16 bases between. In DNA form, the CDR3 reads TGTGCCTGGAACTTAGGGGTTTTCAGTGAAGCTTTCTTT. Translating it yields CAWNLGVFSEAFF.

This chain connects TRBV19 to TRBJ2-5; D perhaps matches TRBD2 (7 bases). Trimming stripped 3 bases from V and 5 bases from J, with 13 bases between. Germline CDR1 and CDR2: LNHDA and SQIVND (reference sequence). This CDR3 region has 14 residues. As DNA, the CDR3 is TGTGCCAGTAGTATGGGGGGGGGCTTGGAGACCCAGTACTTC. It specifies CASSMGGGLETQYF.

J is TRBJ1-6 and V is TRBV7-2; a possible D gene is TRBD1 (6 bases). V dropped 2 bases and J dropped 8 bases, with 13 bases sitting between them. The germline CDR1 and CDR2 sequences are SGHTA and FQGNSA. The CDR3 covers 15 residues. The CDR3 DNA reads TGTGCCAGCAGCTTATTAGACAGGTGGGATTCACCCCTCCACTTT. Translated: CASSLLDRWDSPLHF.

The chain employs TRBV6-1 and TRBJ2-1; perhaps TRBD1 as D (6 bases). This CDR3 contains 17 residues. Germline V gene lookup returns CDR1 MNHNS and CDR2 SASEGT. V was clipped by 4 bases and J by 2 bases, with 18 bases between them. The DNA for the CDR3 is TGTGCCAGCAGTGTCGAGTTGGTGGGGACAACCTACAATGAGCAGTTCTTC. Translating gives CASSVELVGTTYNEQFF.

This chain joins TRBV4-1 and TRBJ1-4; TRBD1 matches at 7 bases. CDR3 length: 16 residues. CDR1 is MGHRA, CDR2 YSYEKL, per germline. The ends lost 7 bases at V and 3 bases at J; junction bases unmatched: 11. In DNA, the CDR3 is TGCGCCAGCATCGGCGGTCTTGGACAGGCTAATGAAAAACTGTTTTTT. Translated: CASIGGLGQANEKLFF.

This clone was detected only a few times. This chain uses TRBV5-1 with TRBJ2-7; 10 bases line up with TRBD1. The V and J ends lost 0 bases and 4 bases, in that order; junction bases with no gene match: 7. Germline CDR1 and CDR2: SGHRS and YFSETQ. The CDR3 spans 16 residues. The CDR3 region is CASSLAMTGGLYEQYF. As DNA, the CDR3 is TGCGCCAGCAGCTTGGCGATGACAGGGGGCCTATACGAGCAGTACTTC.

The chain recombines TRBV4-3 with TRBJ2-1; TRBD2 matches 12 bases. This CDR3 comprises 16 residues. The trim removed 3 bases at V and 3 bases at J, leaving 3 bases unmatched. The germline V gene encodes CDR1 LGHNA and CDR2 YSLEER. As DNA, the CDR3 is TGCGCCAGCAGCCAGTTACTAGCGGGGGGCTACAATGAGCAGTTCTTC. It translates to CASSQLLAGGYNEQFF.

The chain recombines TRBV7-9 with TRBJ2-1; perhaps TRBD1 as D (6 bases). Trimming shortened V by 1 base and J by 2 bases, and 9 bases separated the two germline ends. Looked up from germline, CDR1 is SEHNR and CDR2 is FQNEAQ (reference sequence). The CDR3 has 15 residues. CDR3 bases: TGTGCCAGCAGCTTAGTATCAGGGGCCTACAATGAGCAGTTCTTC. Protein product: CASSLVSGAYNEQFF. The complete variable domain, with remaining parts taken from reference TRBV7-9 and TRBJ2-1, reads DTGVSQNPRHKITKRGQNVTFRCDPISEHNRLYWYRQTLGQGPEFLTYFQNEAQLEKSRLLSDRFSAERPKGSFSTLEIQRTEQGDSAMYLCASSLVSGAYNEQFFGPGTRLTVL.

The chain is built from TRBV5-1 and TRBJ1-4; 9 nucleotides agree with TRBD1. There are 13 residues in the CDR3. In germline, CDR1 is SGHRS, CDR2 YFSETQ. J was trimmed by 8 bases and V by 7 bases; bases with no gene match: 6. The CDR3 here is CASCRTGEEKLFF. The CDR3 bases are TGCGCCAGCTGTAGGACAGGGGAGGAAAAACTGTTTTTT.

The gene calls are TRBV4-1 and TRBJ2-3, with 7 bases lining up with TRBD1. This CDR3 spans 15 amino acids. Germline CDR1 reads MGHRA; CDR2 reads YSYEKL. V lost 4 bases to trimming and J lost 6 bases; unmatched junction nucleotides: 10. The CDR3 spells CASSPRDSLRDTQYF. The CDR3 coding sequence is TGCGCCAGCAGCCCCCGGGACAGCCTCAGGGATACGCAGTATTTT.

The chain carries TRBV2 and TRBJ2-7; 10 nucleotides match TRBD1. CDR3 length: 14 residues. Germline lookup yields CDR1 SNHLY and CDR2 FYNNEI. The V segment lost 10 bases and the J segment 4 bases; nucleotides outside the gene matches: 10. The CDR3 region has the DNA TGTGCCACCTCACGGGACAGGGGCACTTACGAGCAGTACTTC. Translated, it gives CATSRDRGTYEQYF.

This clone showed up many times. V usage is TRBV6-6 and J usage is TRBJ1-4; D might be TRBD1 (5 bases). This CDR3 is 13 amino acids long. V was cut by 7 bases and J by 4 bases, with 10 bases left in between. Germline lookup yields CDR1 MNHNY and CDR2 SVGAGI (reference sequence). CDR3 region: CASTWQGNEKLFF. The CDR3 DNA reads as TGTGCCAGCACCTGGCAGGGTAATGAAAAACTGTTTTTT.

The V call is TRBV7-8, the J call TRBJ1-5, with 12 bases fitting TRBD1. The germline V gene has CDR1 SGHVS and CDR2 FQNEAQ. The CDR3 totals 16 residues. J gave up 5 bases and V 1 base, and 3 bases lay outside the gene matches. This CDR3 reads CASSLGDRGRDQPQHF. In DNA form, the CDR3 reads TGTGCCAGCAGCTTAGGGGACAGGGGGCGGGATCAGCCCCAGCATTTT.

This CDR3 is CASSSRDSYMNTEAFF. The CDR3 coding sequence is TGCGCCAGCAGCTCCCGGGACAGCTACATGAACACTGAAGCTTTCTTT. The chain is built from TRBV5-1 and TRBJ1-1, with TRBD1 matching 7 bases. CDR3 length: 16 residues. From germline, CDR1 is SGHRS and CDR2 YFSETQ. J gave up 0 bases and V 3 bases, and 8 bases lay outside the gene matches.

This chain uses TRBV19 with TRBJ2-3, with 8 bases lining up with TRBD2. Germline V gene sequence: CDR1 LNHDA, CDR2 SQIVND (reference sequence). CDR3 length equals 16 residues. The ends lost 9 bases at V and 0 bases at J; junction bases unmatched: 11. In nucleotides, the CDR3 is TGTGCCAGCACATCACGGGGGGGATGGAGCACAGATACGCAGTATTTT. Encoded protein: CASTSRGGWSTDTQYF. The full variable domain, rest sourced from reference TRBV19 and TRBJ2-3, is DGGITQSPKYLFRKEGQNVTLSCEQNLNHDAMYWYRQDPGQGLRLIYYSQIVNDFQKGDIAEGYSVSREKKESFPLTVTSAQKNPTAFYLCASTSRGGWSTDTQYFGPGTRLTVL.

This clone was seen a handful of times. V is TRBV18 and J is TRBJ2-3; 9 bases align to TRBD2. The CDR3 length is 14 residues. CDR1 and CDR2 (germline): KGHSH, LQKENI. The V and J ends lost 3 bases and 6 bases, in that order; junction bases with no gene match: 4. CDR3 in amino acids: CASSPSGSGDTQYF. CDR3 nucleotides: TGTGCCAGCTCACCTAGCGGGAGTGGTGATACGCAGTATTTT.

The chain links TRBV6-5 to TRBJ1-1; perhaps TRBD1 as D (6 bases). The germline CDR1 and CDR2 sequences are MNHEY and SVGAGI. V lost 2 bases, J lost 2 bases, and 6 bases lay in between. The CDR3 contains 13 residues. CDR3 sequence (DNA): TGTGCCAGCAGTTACGGGGGCAACACTGAAGCTTTCTTT. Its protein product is CASSYGGNTEAFF.